This T cell receptor (beta chain) was captured by sequencing in a study of blood T cell repertoires in COVID-19. Study-level background: COVID-19 samples, acute and convalescent, were from the United States, Italy and Spain. Sample material is recorded as cDNA or gDNA derived from T cells, B-cell-depleted T cells, or PBMCs.

Seattle patients were enrolled during active infection and followed longitudinally. CDR3 length: 16 amino acids. V was cut by 3 bases and J by 2 bases, with 17 bases left in between. Germline V CDR1 and CDR2: KGHSH, LQKENI. In the original workflow: Amplified reference gene primers provided the basis for estimating nucleated cell counts. Data came from immunoSEQ multiplex PCR; TCRdb stores just in-frame clones and leaves some out. The D gene and trimming were derived from the DNA, and the V and J assignments and clone size from that table. The sample yields about 210,000 clones, more than 80% seen once.

The chain has TRBV18 and TRBJ2-7, with D unclear. The sample comprised peripheral blood. The clonotype was recovered from a woman older than 75 with COVID-19, enrolled during active disease. The CDR3 DNA reads TGTGCCAGCTCACCGCAGGTGGGTGGATCAACCTACGAGCAGTACTTC. Its translation is CASSPQVGGSTYEQYF.